The 20 T cell receptor beta chains presented below share a single source sample, sequenced in a study of blood T cell repertoires in COVID-19. Sequenced by immunoSEQ multiplex PCR; TCRdb stores in-frame clones only, minus some. The table lists 150,000 to 200,000 clones, roughly 76% of them singletons. Sequences were obtained from peripheral blood. The receptors here all came from a woman in her forties or fifties with active or convalescent COVID-19.

J is TRBJ2-3 and V is TRBV30; 8 bases map to TRBD1. In germline, CDR1 is GTSNPN, CDR2 SVGIG (reference sequence). The CDR3 extends over 18 amino acids. V trimming: 0 bases; J trimming: 1 base; junction bases outside the gene matches: 12. The CDR3 DNA reads as TGTGCCTGGAGTGTACTACTTCTGACAGGGGTCGGCACAGATACGCAGTATTTT. Translation gives CAWSVLLLTGVGTDTQYF.

This chain links TRBV30 with TRBJ1-2; perhaps TRBD1 as D (5 bases). V shed 5 bases and J shed 2 bases, with 18 bases lying between them. This CDR3 is 15 amino acids long. Germline V gene lookup returns CDR1 GTSNPN and CDR2 SVGIG (reference sequence). CDR3 in DNA: TGTGCCTGGGGGAAAACAGGAAGTGGGAACTATGGCTACACCTTC. Translating it yields CAWGKTGSGNYGYTF. Complete variable domain (other parts from reference TRBV30 and TRBJ1-2): SQTIHQWPATLVQPVGSPLSLECTVEGTSNPNLYWYRQAAGRGLQLLFYSVGIGQISSEVPQNLSASRPQDRQFILSSKKLLLSDSGFYLCAWGKTGSGNYGYTFGSGTRLTVV.

As to this clone: Since a much larger clone is just one base distant, this may be a read error. This chain uses TRBV6-6 with TRBJ1-2, with D uncertain. This CDR3 has 12 amino acids. Germline CDR1 and CDR2: MNHNY and SVGAGI (reference sequence). The V end was cut by 8 bases, the J end by 2 bases, with 9 bases between. CDR3 DNA sequence: TGTGCCAGCGGAGGCAGGAACTATGGCTACACCTTC. This translates into CASGGRNYGYTF.

In this sample, this clone turned up once. The V and J genes are TRBV24-1 and TRBJ1-5; D is ambiguous. Trimming removed 6 bases from V and 0 bases from J, with 8 bases in between. In germline, CDR1 is KGHDR, CDR2 SFDVKD. This CDR3 comprises 14 residues. CDR3 sequence: CATSTDYSNQPQHF. CDR3 nucleotide sequence: TGTGCCACCAGTACAGACTATAGCAATCAGCCCCAGCATTTT.

As for this clone: In the same sample, other DNA sequences code for this CDR3. The genes are TRBV5-8 and TRBJ1-5; D possibly corresponds to TRBD1 (5 bases). Trimming left V 4 bases short and J 7 bases short, with 12 bases between. The length of the CDR3 is 13 residues. CDR1 SGHTS and CDR2 YDEGEE come from the germline V gene. CDR3 DNA sequence: TGTGCCAGCAGCCTTGCTGGGGGGCAGCCCCAGCATTTT. Protein sequence: CASSLAGGQPQHF.

V usage is TRBV6-1 and J usage is TRBJ1-5; 7 bases fit TRBD1. V gave up 6 bases and J gave up 2 bases; unmatched junction bases: 7. The CDR3 has 15 residues. Germline V gene sequence: CDR1 MNHNS, CDR2 SASEGT. The CDR3 nucleotides read TGTGCCAGCAGAGGGGGCGGCGTGGGCAATCAGCCCCAGCATTTT. Its translation: CASRGGGVGNQPQHF.

The chain has TRBV6-4 and TRBJ1-1, with D unresolved. The CDR3 contains 13 residues. V lost 6 bases and J lost 4, with 12 bases in between. The germline V gene has CDR1 MRHNA and CDR2 SNTAGT. Here the CDR3 reads CASSPEEGTEAFF. The CDR3, as DNA: TGTGCCAGCAGCCCCGAGGAGGGCACTGAAGCTTTCTTT.

This chain joins TRBV7-2 and TRBJ2-7, with 7 bases fitting TRBD1. V was pared by 5 bases and J by 6 bases, with 4 bases of the junction left unmatched. The CDR3 extends over 12 amino acids. Germline V CDR1 and CDR2: SGHTA, FQGNSA. CDR3 region: CASSLPGGEQYF. For the CDR3, the DNA is TGTGCCAGCAGCCTCCCAGGGGGCGAGCAGTACTTC. The whole variable domain, filled in from reference TRBV7-2 and TRBJ2-7, reads GAGVSQSPSNKVTEKGKDVELRCDPISGHTALYWYRQSLGQGLEFLIYFQGNSAPDKSGLPSDRFSAERTGGSVSTLTIQRTQQEDSAVYLCASSLPGGEQYFGPGTRLTVT.

The chain recombines TRBV9 with TRBJ2-2; D is undetermined. Germline V gives CDR1 SGDLS, CDR2 YYNGEE. This CDR3 comprises 14 residues. With 1 base removed from V and 2 bases from J, the gap between germline ends came to 6 bases. The CDR3 is CASSVSTNTGELFF. CDR3 in DNA: TGTGCCAGCAGCGTATCGACTAACACCGGGGAGCTGTTTTTT.

The rearrangement links TRBV5-1 to TRBJ1-4, with D possibly matching TRBD1 (6 bases). The V end lost 0 bases, the J end lost 8 bases, and 11 bases lay between the germline ends. Looked up from germline, CDR1 is SGHRS and CDR2 is YFSETQ. The CDR3 covers 14 residues. The CDR3 is CASSLGRGGEKLFF. Here the CDR3 DNA reads TGCGCCAGCAGCTTGGGCAGGGGTGGGGAAAAACTGTTTTTT.

A few counts support this clone. This rearrangement joins TRBV30 to TRBJ2-7, with TRBD2 identical over 10 bases. Germline V CDR1 and CDR2: GTSNPN, SVGIG (reference sequence). V shed 4 bases and J 2 bases; nucleotides not matched to a gene: 5. The CDR3 has 14 residues. The DNA for the CDR3 is TGTGCCTGGACCAAACTAGCGGGAACCTACGAGCAGTACTTC. This sequence encodes CAWTKLAGTYEQYF.

The genes are TRBV7-9 and TRBJ2-7; 10 nucleotides agree with TRBD1. CDR1 and CDR2 from the germline V gene are SEHNR and FQNEAQ (reference sequence). J gave up 6 bases and V 2 bases, and 4 bases lay outside the gene matches. The CDR3 loop spans 14 amino acids. The CDR3 loop is CASSLRQGAGEQYF. DNA of the CDR3: TGTGCCAGCAGCTTAAGACAGGGGGCGGGCGAGCAGTACTTC.

The rearrangement links TRBV13 to TRBJ2-3; TRBD2 matches at 11 bases. CDR3 length: 15 amino acids. Germline lookup yields CDR1 PRHDT and CDR2 FYEKMQ (reference sequence). V gave up 5 bases and J gave up 1 base; unmatched junction bases: 2. The CDR3 here is CASSISGGGTDTQYF. CDR3 nucleotides: TGTGCCAGCAGCATTAGCGGGGGGGGCACAGATACGCAGTATTTT.

The chain recombines TRBV25-1 with TRBJ1-6, with D perhaps matching TRBD1 (5 bases). The CDR3 loop spans 14 amino acids. Trimming cost V 6 bases and J 7 bases, with 13 bases left between them. The V gene's germline CDR1 is MGHDK and CDR2 SYGVNS. DNA of the CDR3: TGTGCCAGCAGACCGGGACTCACGAATTCACCCCTCCACTTT. This sequence encodes CASRPGLTNSPLHF.

There are a few counts of this clone. This chain links TRBV7-9 with TRBJ1-5, with no clear D. The CDR3 is 13 amino acids. Looked up from germline, CDR1 is SEHNR and CDR2 is FQNEAQ (reference sequence). With 0 bases removed from V and 5 bases from J, the gap between germline ends came to 5 bases. CDR3: CASSLAGDQPQHF. CDR3 in DNA: TGTGCCAGCAGCTTAGCCGGGGATCAGCCCCAGCATTTT.

This clone appeared a single time. The gene calls are TRBV6-5 and TRBJ2-5, with 7 bases fitting TRBD2. CDR3 length: 14 residues. The V gene end was trimmed by 6 bases and the J gene end by 1 base; junction bases not matched to a gene: 5. Germline CDR1 reads MNHEY; CDR2 reads SVGAGI. CDR3 coding DNA: TGTGCCAGCAGAGTAGCGGGTGGCCAAGAGACCCAGTACTTC. Translation: CASRVAGGQETQYF.

This chain uses TRBV3-1 (or the pseudogene TRBV3-2) with TRBJ1-2, with 9 bases that match TRBD1. Germline V gives CDR1 LGHDT, CDR2 YNNKEL (reference sequence). This CDR3 has 19 residues. Trimming took 5 bases from V and 5 from J; bases not matched to a gene: 21. The CDR3 here is CASSFFLGQGFPLWYGYTF. DNA for the CDR3: TGTGCCAGCAGCTTTTTCCTGGGACAGGGCTTTCCTTTATGGTATGGCTACACCTTC.

This clone was detected only once. A read error may produce the germline difference seen at one junction end. The chain joins TRBV27 to TRBJ2-3; TRBD1 agrees at 7 bases. The CDR3 is 16 amino acids. Germline V gene lookup returns CDR1 MNHEY and CDR2 SMNVEV (reference sequence). CDR3 loop: CASSVSTGAGTDTQYF. The CDR3 coding sequence is TGTGCCAGCAGTGTATCCACAGGGGCAGGCACAGATACGCAGTATTTT.

The chain carries TRBV20-1 and TRBJ2-1; TRBD2 matches 8 bases. Germline V gene lookup returns CDR1 DFQATT and CDR2 SNEGSKA (reference sequence). The trim removed 3 bases at V and 8 bases at J, leaving 12 bases unmatched. The CDR3 is 15 amino acids. The CDR3 loop reads CSASRGAGARDEQFF. For the CDR3, the DNA is TGCAGTGCTAGTAGAGGAGCGGGGGCGAGGGATGAGCAGTTCTTC.

This chain joins TRBV6-6 and TRBJ1-5; D ambiguous. Trimming cost V 6 bases and J 2 bases, with 11 bases left between them. This CDR3 is built from 14 residues. CDR1 is MNHNY and CDR2 is SVGAGI in the germline V gene (reference sequence). CDR3 protein: CASRFSSRNQPQHF. The CDR3 DNA follows: TGTGCCAGCAGGTTTTCCTCTCGCAATCAGCCCCAGCATTTT.